This is a list of T cell receptor beta chains from one sample in a study of human T cells and chemical hapten exposure. TCRdb re-called the RACE reads with MiXCR, one entry per CDR3 protein. The data show tens of thousands of distinct CDR3 sequences, approximately 10% seen once. The starting material was whole blood, obtained in connection with sensitization to the hapten diphenylcyclopropenone (DPC). The receptors stem from a woman in her fifties or sixties with alopecia areata. Some clones in this sample may be carry-over from other donors' samples. Each CDR3 is given with its conserved first and last residue. Each record gives: clone size, J gene, V gene, D gene, CDR3 DNA, CDR3 protein. D genes are given only for firm matches. Clone size is not always given. Where it is, it says once, few, many or a class for expanded clones.

few	TRBJ2-7	TRBV28	.	TGTGCCAGCAGTTTCGGGGGCGAGCAGTACTTC	CASSFGGEQYF
few	TRBJ2-2	TRBV12-5	TRBD2	TGTGCTAGTGCCCGACAGGGTAATAGCGGGAGTCGGGCCGGGGAGCTGTTTTTT	CASARQGNSGSRAGELFF
few	TRBJ1-2	TRBV20-1	TRBD1	TGCAGTGCTAGAAGGACAGGGTTAGAGGGCTACACCTTC	CSARRTGLEGYTF
few	TRBJ2-5	TRBV10-3	TRBD1	TGTGCCATCAGTCACTTACAGGGGGCGAAGGAGACCCAGTACTTC	CAISHLQGAKETQYF
many	TRBJ1-3	TRBV2	TRBD1	TGTGCCAGCAGAATGACAGGGCACAAGAGCTCTGGAAACACCATATATTTT	CASRMTGHKSSGNTIYF
many	TRBJ2-3	TRBV14	TRBD1	TGTGCCAGCAGCCTCCGGGACAGGGGGGCAGATACGCAGTATTTT	CASSLRDRGADTQYF
few	TRBJ2-2	TRBV5-1	.	TGCGCCAGCAGCTTGGGAACCTCTACGAACACCGGGGAGCTGTTTTTT	CASSLGTSTNTGELFF
.	TRBJ2-6	TRBV3-1	.	TGTGCCAGCAGCCTAAGAAGGTCCGGGGCCAACGTCCTGACTTTC	CASSLRRSGANVLTF
few	TRBJ2-2	TRBV7-3	TRBD1	TGTGCCAGCAGCACTATGGGGACAGGGCCCGGGGAGCTGTTTTTT	CASSTMGTGPGELFF
.	TRBJ1-2	TRBV7-2	TRBD1	TGTGCCAGCAGTAATGGGGGACAGGGGGCGAGCTATGGCTACACCTTC	CASSNGGQGASYGYTF
.	TRBJ2-3	TRBV2	TRBD1	TGTGCCAGCAGTGGGACAGGGGGAACAGATACGCAGTATTTT	CASSGTGGTDTQYF
many	TRBJ2-7	TRBV6-6	.	TGTGCCAGCGCCCGCGCAGAATCCTACGAGCAGTACTTC	CASARAESYEQYF
.	TRBJ2-3	TRBV27	TRBD2	TGTGCCAGCAGTTTATTTGTAGCGGGCCCAGATACGCAGTATTTT	CASSLFVAGPDTQYF
.	TRBJ1-2	TRBV2	.	TGTGCCAGCAGTGAAACCCCTACAGTATCTAGCGGCTACACCTTC	CASSETPTVSSGYTF
.	TRBJ2-3	TRBV6-2/TRBV6-3	TRBD2	TGTGCCAGCAGCGATCGGACTAGAATCCCAGATACGCAGTATTTT	CASSDRTRIPDTQYF
few	TRBJ1-1	TRBV27	.	TGTGCCAGCAGTCCCCGCGGCCTGAACACTGAAGCTTTCTTT	CASSPRGLNTEAFF
.	TRBJ2-1	TRBV5-5	.	TGTGCCAGCAGCTACAGCCAGTTTGAGCAGTTCTTC	CASSYSQFEQFF
.	TRBJ2-6	TRBV30	TRBD1	TGTGCCTGCCCCCCGCCGGGACAGGGGGTTCCGACTGGGGCCAACGTCCTGACTTTC	CACPPPGQGVPTGANVLTF
few	TRBJ2-2	TRBV3-1	TRBD1	TGTGCCAGCTCGGGACAGGGGGAACCCGGGGAGCTGTTTTTT	CASSGQGEPGELFF
.	TRBJ2-5	TRBV9	.	TGTGCCAGCAGCATCGCGGGGACGGGGCAAGAGACCCAGTACTTC	CASSIAGTGQETQYF
once	TRBJ2-7	TRBV4-1	.	TGCGCCAGCAGCCACGTCCCGGGACAAAGGAACGAGCAGTACTTC	CASSHVPGQRNEQYF
.	TRBJ1-5	TRBV19	TRBD1	TGTGCCAGTAGTACGACAGGGAGGAGCAATCAGCCCCAGCATTTT	CASSTTGRSNQPQHF
few	TRBJ1-4	TRBV18	TRBD1	TGTGCCAGCTCACCTGGACAGGGGGCATTGGAAAAACTGTTTTTT	CASSPGQGALEKLFF
.	TRBJ1-5	TRBV28	.	TGTGCCAGCCGCCCTCCGGGACGGACTCATCAGCCCCAGCATTTT	CASRPPGRTHQPQHF
.	TRBJ2-2	TRBV7-9	.	TGTGCCAGCAGCTTTACTGGGACTAACACCGGGGAGCTGTTTTTT	CASSFTGTNTGELFF
.	TRBJ2-3	TRBV5-4	.	TGTGCCAGCAGCTTGCATGACTCTCCAGATACGCAGTATTTT	CASSLHDSPDTQYF